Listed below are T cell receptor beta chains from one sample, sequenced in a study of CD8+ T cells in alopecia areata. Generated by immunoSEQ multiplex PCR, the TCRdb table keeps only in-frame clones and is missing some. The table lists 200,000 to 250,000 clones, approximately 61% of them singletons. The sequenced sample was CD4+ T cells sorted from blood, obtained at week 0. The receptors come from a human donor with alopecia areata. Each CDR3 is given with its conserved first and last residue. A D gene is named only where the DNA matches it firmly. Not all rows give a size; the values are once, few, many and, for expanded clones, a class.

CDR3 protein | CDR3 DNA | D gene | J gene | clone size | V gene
CASSAGRQAYSNQPQHF | TGTGCCAGCAGCGCCGGGCGACAGGCTTATAGCAATCAGCCCCAGCATTTT | - | TRBJ1-5 | - | TRBV5-6
CASRGTGGDETQYF | TGTGCCAGCAGAGGGACAGGGGGGGATGAGACCCAGTACTTC | TRBD1 | TRBJ2-5 | - | TRBV2
CASSQPIRREKLFF | TGCGCCAGCAGCCAACCAATAAGGCGTGAAAAACTGTTTTTT | - | TRBJ1-4 | - | TRBV4-1
CASSLDWAGANVLTF | TGCGCCAGCAGCTTGGATTGGGCCGGGGCCAACGTCCTGACTTTC | - | TRBJ2-6 | few | TRBV5-1
CASSLGQGDQPQHF | TGTGCCAGCTCGCTGGGACAGGGCGATCAGCCCCAGCATTTT | TRBD1 | TRBJ1-5 | once | TRBV18
CASSHPNRGSTDTQYF | TGCGCCAGCAGCCACCCGAACAGGGGAAGCACAGATACGCAGTATTTT | TRBD1 | TRBJ2-3 | - | TRBV4-1
CASNPTQGANQPQHF | TGTGCCAGCAATCCGACACAGGGGGCAAATCAGCCCCAGCATTTT | TRBD1 | TRBJ1-5 | - | TRBV6-1
CATSRDPGQYNEQFF | TGTGCCACCAGCAGAGATCCTGGGCAGTACAATGAGCAGTTCTTC | - | TRBJ2-1 | - | TRBV15
CASSGQGAETQYF | TGTGCCAGCAGTGGACAGGGTGCGGAGACCCAGTACTTC | TRBD1 | TRBJ2-5 | - | TRBV6-1
CSVEERYEQYF | TGCAGCGTTGAAGAGAGGTACGAGCAGTACTTC | - | TRBJ2-7 | once | TRBV29-1
CSLTRGSTDTQYF | TGCAGCCTCACCCGAGGGAGCACAGATACGCAGTATTTT | - | TRBJ2-3 | - | TRBV29-1
CASGPSGGRNQPQHF | TGTGCTAGTGGCCCCTCGGGGGGGAGAAATCAGCCCCAGCATTTT | - | TRBJ1-5 | few | TRBV12-5
CSAHENQETQYF | TGCAGCGCCCACGAAAACCAAGAGACCCAGTACTTC | - | TRBJ2-5 | - | TRBV29-1
CASSEVWTGNSPLHF | TGTGCCAGCAGTGAAGTTTGGACAGGGAATTCACCCCTCCACTTT | TRBD1 | TRBJ1-6 | - | TRBV2
CASSLGTALNTEAFF | TGTGCCAGCTCACTCGGGACAGCCCTGAACACTGAAGCTTTCTTT | TRBD1 | TRBJ1-1 | - | TRBV18
CASSPTSGSETQYF | TGTGCCAGCAGCCCAACAAGCGGGTCGGAGACCCAGTACTTC | - | TRBJ2-5 | few | TRBV7-3
CASSFDLSGELFF | TGTGCCAGCAGTTTTGATCTCAGCGGGGAGCTGTTTTTT | - | TRBJ2-2 | - | TRBV6-6
CASSWTDSGANVLTF | TGCGCCAGCAGCTGGACAGACTCTGGGGCCAACGTCCTGACTTTC | - | TRBJ2-6 | - | TRBV5-1
CSVGLAGDTQYF | TGCAGCGTCGGACTAGCGGGAGATACGCAGTATTTT | TRBD2 | TRBJ2-3 | - | TRBV29-1
CASSSWTGTGGFYEQFF | TGTGCCAGCAGCTCGTGGACAGGGACAGGGGGTTTTTATGAGCAGTTCTTC | TRBD1 | TRBJ2-1 | - | TRBV7-2
CASSLRSGGSTDTQYF | TGCGCCAGCAGCCTTCGGTCGGGAGGAAGCACAGATACGCAGTATTTT | TRBD2 | TRBJ2-3 | - | TRBV4-1
CASSIPGTGHGYTF | TGTGCCAGCAGCATCCCCGGGACAGGGCATGGCTACACCTTC | TRBD1 | TRBJ1-2 | - | TRBV5-4
CASSLGTGFTQPQHF | TGTGCCAGCAGTCTCGGGACAGGGTTTACTCAGCCCCAGCATTTT | TRBD1 | TRBJ1-5 | - | TRBV7-9
CASRTEAGNTIYF | TGTGCCAGCAGGACAGAGGCTGGAAACACCATATATTTT | - | TRBJ1-3 | - | TRBV25-1
CASSFAGLGPDTQYF | TGCGCCAGCAGCTTCGCTGGCCTAGGCCCAGATACGCAGTATTTT | - | TRBJ2-3 | few | TRBV5-1
CSVRTGTDQPQHF | TGCAGCGTTCGGACAGGGACGGATCAGCCCCAGCATTTT | TRBD1 | TRBJ1-5 | - | TRBV29-1
CASSLVPGGSPETETQYF | TGCGCCAGCAGCTTGGTCCCGGGAGGCTCACCAGAGACCGAGACCCAGTACTTC | TRBD2 | TRBJ2-5 | - | TRBV5-1
CASSVVSSGGSDTQYF | TGTGCCAGCAGCGTAGTGAGTAGCGGGGGCTCAGATACGCAGTATTTT | TRBD2 | TRBJ2-3 | - | TRBV9
CASSEMRRETQYF | TGTGCCAGCAGTGAGATGCGGAGGGAGACCCAGTACTTC | - | TRBJ2-5 | - | TRBV6-1
CAFISTTGYAEAFF | TGTGCCTTTATTTCTACAACAGGGTATGCGGAAGCTTTCTTT | - | TRBJ1-1 | - | TRBV30
CSTRTGPKTEAFF | TGCAGCACCCGGACAGGGCCGAAGACTGAAGCTTTCTTT | TRBD1 | TRBJ1-1 | - | TRBV29-1
CASSPYPSGTIGNTIYF | TGTGCCAGCAGCCCTTACCCCTCGGGGACGATAGGAAACACCATATATTTT | - | TRBJ1-3 | few | TRBV9